This T cell receptor beta chain was retrieved from a study of blood T cells in healthy people across ages. The study drew donors from healthy Caucasian individuals in Russia aged roughly 6 to 95. This clonotype showed up just a few times. Its antigen is still unknown. Study-wide results and limits: Diversity of TCR beta per million T cells declined in a roughly linear way with age. Fewer expanded clones and more diversity marked long-lived versus aged donors.

Together with a sample-barcoded 5' primer, a J-beta primer mix was included in a second PCR lasting about 6 to 11 cycles. A template-switch adaptor containing 12 random nucleotides labeled each cDNA molecule. TCRdb re-analysed the 5' RACE reads in MiXCR, keeping a single row per CDR3 protein. Among about 830,000 distinct CDR3 sequences listed, around 62% were seen once. Trimming cost V 6 bases and J 1 base, with 15 bases left between them. Germline V CDR1 and CDR2: SGHTA, FQGNSA. The CDR3 has 15 residues. The chain has TRBV7-2 and TRBJ2-5, with D tentatively TRBD2 (6 bases). The material sequenced was blood. This TCR derives from a man aged 25-45 years in good health. The CDR3 region has the DNA TGTGCCAGCAGTTTGGGCTGGGGAGGCCAAGAGACCCAGTACTTC. It encodes CASSLGWGGQETQYF.